The T cell receptor (beta chain) described here comes from a study of cytomegalovirus exposure and HLA in healthy donors. Study findings and constraints: Cytomegalovirus status was reportedly diagnosed by the classifier with high specificity and sensitivity. In the 95 to 150 validation repertoires, a later analysis found that first-cohort TCR clusters tended to co-occur.

Turning to this clone: Its antigen remains unknown.

Donors were drawn from the approximately 120-subject validation cohort, separate from the approximately 620-subject first cohort. Generated by immunoSEQ multiplex PCR, the TCRdb table keeps only in-frame clones and is missing some. Of more than 55,000 clones in the sample, roughly nine tenths are singletons; the top ten hold over 1%. CDR1 and CDR2 (germline): MDHEN, SYDVKM. The CDR3 loop spans 15 amino acids. The V and J ends lost 4 bases and 0 bases, in that order; junction bases with no gene match: 6. This sequence originates from a woman under 30 in good health and CMV-seronegative. The V and J genes are TRBV28 and TRBJ2-7, with 7 bases fitting TRBD1. The material sequenced was PBMCs. CDR3: CASSYPSGGSYEQYF. DNA of the CDR3: TGTGCCAGCAGTTACCCGTCAGGGGGCTCCTACGAGCAGTACTTC.